Here is one T cell receptor beta chain with its context. Its antigen remains unidentified. This entry belongs to a study of cytomegalovirus exposure and HLA in healthy donors. PCR employed 60 Vbeta and 13 Jbeta primers. Data came from immunoSEQ multiplex PCR; TCRdb stores just in-frame clones and leaves some out. The sample includes over 150,000 clones, around nine tenths seen only once; the top ten take 0.8% to 1%. General study results and limits: HLA-A and HLA-B allele assignments for most subjects were reportedly predicted accurately using TCR beta sequences. Analyzed later, association rates of TCRs varied across HLA loci, with DRB1 most and HLA-C fewest.

V gave up 3 bases and J gave up 4 bases, with 8 bases separating them. The V gene's germline CDR1 is KGHSH and CDR2 LQKENI. CDR3 length: 13 amino acids. The sequencing sample was made of PBMCs. The source is a woman in her twenties or thirties in good health and CMV-seronegative. The chain couples TRBV18 to TRBJ2-3; D call uncertain. This chain's CDR3 is CASSPQRADTQYF. CDR3 bases: TGTGCCAGCTCACCCCAGCGAGCAGATACGCAGTATTTT.